A selection of T cell receptor beta chains follows, all from one sample in a study of T-cell memory formation after mild COVID-19. TCRdb processed the 5' RACE reads anew with MiXCR; each CDR3 protein has one entry. The sample includes 65,000 to 90,000 distinct CDR3 sequences, over 10% seen only once; the top ten take around two fifths. Sample: PBMCs or a T cell subset sorted from them (not recorded which). Every receptor here comes from a young man who had mild COVID-19 (a few samples of this study predate the infection). Cell type and time point are not known. Each CDR3 is given with its conserved first and last residue. Each record gives: V gene, CDR3 length, D gene, J gene, clone size, CDR3 DNA, CDR3 protein. The D gene is left open where the match is weak. Only part of the rows carry a size: once, few, many, or a class if the clone is expanded.

V: TRBV5-1
length: 16
D: TRBD1
J: TRBJ2-7
size: NA
DNA: TGCGCCAGCAGCTTGGGTGGACAGGGTAACTCCTACGAGCAGTACTTC
CDR3: CASSLGGQGNSYEQYF

V: TRBV3-1
length: 19
D: NA
J: TRBJ2-6
size: few
DNA: TGTGCCAGCAGCCCTCTTGCTTGGACAGATAAAACTGGGGCCAACGTCCTGACTTTC
CDR3: CASSPLAWTDKTGANVLTF

V: TRBV9
length: 16
D: NA
J: TRBJ2-1
size: NA
DNA: TGTGCCAGCAGCGTAGTTCCCGGGACGGATCTCAATGAGCAGTTCTTC
CDR3: CASSVVPGTDLNEQFF

V: TRBV5-1
length: 14
D: NA
J: TRBJ2-6
size: NA
DNA: TGCGCCAGCACCTGGTCCTCTGGGGCCAACGTCCTGACTTTC
CDR3: CASTWSSGANVLTF

V: TRBV6-2/TRBV6-3
length: 17
D: TRBD2
J: TRBJ2-5
size: few
DNA: TGTGCCAGCTCGCCGGGACTAGCGGGGGGGTACCAAGAGACCCAGTACTTC
CDR3: CASSPGLAGGYQETQYF

V: TRBV11-2
length: 16
D: NA
J: TRBJ1-1
size: few
DNA: TGTGCCAGCTCCCTAGGAAGACAGCTCTTAAACACTGAAGCTTTCTTT
CDR3: CASSLGRQLLNTEAFF

V: TRBV7-9
length: 13
D: TRBD1
J: TRBJ1-4
size: NA
DNA: TGTGCCAGCAGCGGGACAGGGGATGAAAAACTGTTTTTT
CDR3: CASSGTGDEKLFF

V: TRBV5-6
length: 14
D: NA
J: TRBJ2-1
size: NA
DNA: TGTGCCAGCAGCTTGTCTACCTCCTACAATGAGCAGTTCTTC
CDR3: CASSLSTSYNEQFF

V: TRBV20-1
length: 14
D: NA
J: TRBJ2-5
size: NA
DNA: TGCAGTGCCATCCCTTTGGGCGGTAGGGAGACCCAGTACTTC
CDR3: CSAIPLGGRETQYF

V: TRBV18
length: 14
D: TRBD2
J: TRBJ2-1
size: few
DNA: TGTGCCAGCTTACCAAAGAGCGGGGGCGGTGAGCAGTTCTTC
CDR3: CASLPKSGGGEQFF

V: TRBV20-1
length: 15
D: NA
J: TRBJ2-7
size: once
DNA: TGCAGTGCTAGTGTGGGGTCCAGGGGACGCTACGAGCAGTACTTC
CDR3: CSASVGSRGRYEQYF

V: TRBV7-3
length: 16
D: NA
J: TRBJ1-6
size: NA
DNA: TGTGCCAGCAGATCCCGCAAACAGATCTATAATTCACCCCTCCACTTT
CDR3: CASRSRKQIYNSPLHF

V: TRBV7-9
length: 17
D: TRBD1
J: TRBJ1-1
size: NA
DNA: TGTGCCAGCAGCGCCTCAGGGGGCGATATGCGGAACACTGAAGCTTTCTTT
CDR3: CASSASGGDMRNTEAFF

V: TRBV27
length: 14
D: NA
J: TRBJ2-2
size: few
DNA: TGTGCCAGCAGTTTACCCTCTCCCGCTGGGGAGCTGTTTTTT
CDR3: CASSLPSPAGELFF

V: TRBV12-3/TRBV12-4
length: 12
D: NA
J: TRBJ2-7
size: NA
DNA: TGTGCCAGCAGTTTAGCCACCTACGAGCAGTACTTC
CDR3: CASSLATYEQYF

V: TRBV12-3/TRBV12-4
length: 15
D: TRBD2
J: TRBJ2-5
size: NA
DNA: TGTGCCAGCAGTTTCCCCGGGGGGGCGGGAGAGACCCAGTACTTC
CDR3: CASSFPGGAGETQYF

V: TRBV12-3/TRBV12-4
length: 14
D: TRBD1
J: TRBJ1-2
size: few
DNA: TGTGCCAGCAGTCCGGGACAGGGTGGCTATGGCTACACCTTC
CDR3: CASSPGQGGYGYTF

V: TRBV7-6
length: 14
D: NA
J: TRBJ2-7
size: many
DNA: TGTGCCAGCAGCTTAGGGGGCACGTCCTATGAGCAGTACTTC
CDR3: CASSLGGTSYEQYF

V: TRBV5-6
length: 13
D: NA
J: TRBJ2-2
size: NA
DNA: TGTGCCAGCACCGGGCCTAACACCGGGGAGCTGTTTTTT
CDR3: CASTGPNTGELFF

V: TRBV7-7
length: 16
D: NA
J: TRBJ2-1
size: few
DNA: TGTGCTAGCAGCTTAGCATCGTCGGCAGGGTGGGATGAGCAGTTCTTC
CDR3: CASSLASSAGWDEQFF

V: TRBV7-6
length: 12
D: NA
J: TRBJ2-5
size: few
DNA: TGTGCCAGCAGCGAGACTGAGGGGACCCAGTACTTC
CDR3: CASSETEGTQYF

V: TRBV6-5
length: 14
D: NA
J: TRBJ1-5
size: NA
DNA: TGTGCCAGCAGTTACTCGACATTTGGACAGCCCCAGCATTTT
CDR3: CASSYSTFGQPQHF

V: TRBV9
length: 12
D: NA
J: TRBJ1-3
size: NA
DNA: TGTGCCAGCAGCGGAGACGGAAACACCATATATTTT
CDR3: CASSGDGNTIYF

V: TRBV9
length: 14
D: NA
J: TRBJ1-5
size: few
DNA: TGTGCCAGCAGCGTAGGAACAGGGACTGGGCCCCAGCATTTT
CDR3: CASSVGTGTGPQHF

V: TRBV24-1
length: 16
D: TRBD2
J: TRBJ2-1
size: NA
DNA: TGTGCCACCAGTGATGGACTAGCGGGGGCCAACAATGAGCAGTTCTTC
CDR3: CATSDGLAGANNEQFF

V: TRBV3-1
length: 14
D: NA
J: TRBJ2-1
size: NA
DNA: TGTGCCAGCAGCCCAGGAATCGAGGTGCGGGAGCAGTTCTTC
CDR3: CASSPGIEVREQFF

V: TRBV7-9
length: 13
D: TRBD1
J: TRBJ2-7
size: few
DNA: TGTGCCAGCAGAGGACAGGGGGATTACGAGCAGTACTTC
CDR3: CASRGQGDYEQYF

V: TRBV20-1
length: 16
D: TRBD2
J: TRBJ2-1
size: NA
DNA: TGCAGTGCTAGAGATCCCCTAGCGGGGGTGCCTAAGGGGCAGTTCTTC
CDR3: CSARDPLAGVPKGQFF

V: TRBV27
length: 15
D: NA
J: TRBJ2-7
size: few
DNA: TGTGCCAGCAGTTTCCGGAGAGGTTATGGCGACGAGCAGTACTTC
CDR3: CASSFRRGYGDEQYF